The entry below describes one T cell receptor (beta chain). Its antigen remains unknown. Assay used: immunoSEQ multiplex PCR; TCRdb lists only in-frame clones, some missing. The sample lists tens of thousands of clones, under 80% occurring once. These data belong to a study of memory CD4+ T cells and cytomegalovirus serostatus. Study background: Donors were healthy Belgian adults, about ten CMV seropositive and approximately 23 seronegative.

Single viable CD3+CD4+CD8-CD45RO+ cells were sorted as the memory CD4+ T cells. Serostatus was set by detecting CMV pp150, pp28, p38, p52 IgG. Germline assignment: CDR1 ENHRY and CDR2 SYGVKD. The J segment lost 3 bases and the V segment lost 9 bases, leaving 3 bases of the junction unmatched. This CDR3 comprises 14 residues. Study observations and caveats: CD4+ memory repertoires contained about two fifths of the roughly 160 reported CMV TCRbeta sequences. The CMV-associated TCR signature appears largely within the CD4+ memory repertoire.

The sequence came from an adult in good health and CMV-seronegative. The chain combines TRBV10-3 with TRBJ1-5; 12 bases agree with TRBD1. Sequencing used memory CD4+ T cells from blood. CDR3 region: CAIGGQGANQPQHF. The CDR3, as DNA: TGTGCCATAGGGGGACAGGGGGCCAATCAGCCCCAGCATTTT.